This T cell receptor beta chain appears in the sequencing data of a study of human T cells and chemical hapten exposure. About the study: Across its 20 to 25 weeks, the study gave patients weekly diphenylcyclopropenone doses to the scalp. Patch tests put 0.01% DPC on the upper back, read at 6 days. Among samples, TCR yields varied mainly because of small differences in pooled library volume. General observations from the study: Compared with pre-sensitization or healthy control sets, expanded TCRs clustered more.

Time point specified: patch test 2, 6 weeks after DPC sensitization. Noted treatment: therapeutic diphenylcyclopropenone sensitization with weekly scalp DPC. This clonotype was seen at least ten times. As yet, its antigen is unknown. TCRdb reanalysed the RACE reads using MiXCR and keeps one entry per CDR3 protein. This table has 70,000 to 95,000 distinct CDR3 sequences, approximately 7% appearing once. The origin of this receptor is a woman aged 30 to 39 with alopecia areata. Some clones in this sample may be carry-over from other donors' samples. This sample comprised whole blood, obtained in connection with sensitization to the hapten diphenylcyclopropenone (DPC).

The CDR3 coding sequence is TGCGCCAGCAGCTTGCTGGGACAGGGGGCCGTCGAGCAGTACTTC. It translates to CASSLLGQGAVEQYF. The chain carries TRBV5-1 and TRBJ2-7, with 12 bases identical to TRBD1. The CDR3 covers 15 residues. From germline, CDR1 is SGHRS and CDR2 YFSETQ. J lost 6 bases, V lost 1 base, and 5 bases had no gene match.